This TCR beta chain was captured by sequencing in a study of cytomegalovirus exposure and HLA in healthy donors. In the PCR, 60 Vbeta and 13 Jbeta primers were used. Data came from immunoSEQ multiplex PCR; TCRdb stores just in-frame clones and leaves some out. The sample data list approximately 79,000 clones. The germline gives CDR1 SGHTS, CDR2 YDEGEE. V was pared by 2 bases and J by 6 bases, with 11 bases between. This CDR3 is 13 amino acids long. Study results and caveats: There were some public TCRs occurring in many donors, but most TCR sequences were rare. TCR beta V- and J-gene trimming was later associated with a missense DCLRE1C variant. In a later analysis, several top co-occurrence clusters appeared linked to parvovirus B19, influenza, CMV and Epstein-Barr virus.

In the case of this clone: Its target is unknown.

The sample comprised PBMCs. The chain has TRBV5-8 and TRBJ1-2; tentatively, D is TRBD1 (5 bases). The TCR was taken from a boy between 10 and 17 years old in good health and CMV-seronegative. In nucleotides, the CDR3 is TGTGCCAGCAGCTTTCGGGGGACTGATGGCTACACCTTC. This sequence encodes CASSFRGTDGYTF.